This record looks at one TCR beta chain sequence and its context. Its antigen is as yet unknown. With 5 bases removed from V and 0 bases from J, the gap between germline ends came to 10 bases. There are 14 residues in the CDR3. From RNA, the CDR3 regions of TCR beta chains were amplified and sequenced. RT-PCR in the first round used HTBI primers; a second-round multiplex PCR followed. Each CDR3 protein gets one entry after TCRdb re-called the multiplex PCR reads with MiXCR. The sample carries more than 40,000 distinct CDR3 sequences, around 48% recorded once. Exclusion covered patients with other autoimmune diseases or uncontrolled infections (as well as pregnancy or lactation). PBMCs were isolated by Ficoll-Paque density gradient centrifugation, using roughly 9.7 ml of fresh peripheral blood as the starting material. This specimen comes from a study of Graves' ophthalmopathy and Graves' hyperthyroidism. The wider study: Peripheral blood sampling occurred at initial diagnosis, before any treatment. Findings and limits, study-wide: Among thyroid clonotypes expanded above 0.001 frequency, most also appeared in blood.

The source material was peripheral blood. This receptor was taken from an adult man with Graves' ophthalmopathy. J is TRBJ2-5 and V is TRBV12-3 or TRBV12-4; perhaps D is TRBD1 or TRBD2 (5 bases each). CDR3 sequence: CASSAPGHQETQYF. The CDR3 nucleotides are TGTGCCAGCAGTGCTCCGGGACACCAAGAGACCCAGTACTTC.